This T cell receptor beta chain emerged from a study of diagnostic markers for celiac disease (dated by TCRdb to the early 2020s). No count is given, but going by its frequency this clonotype is medium-sized (0.01 to 0.1%). Which antigen it targets is not known. The germline V gene encodes CDR1 KGHSH and CDR2 LQKENI. Reading from cysteine to phenylalanine, the CDR3 counts 15 amino acids. No DNA is given. Sequencing instrument: Illumina MiSeq. With the reads reprocessed by TCRdb, a single entry stands for each CDR3 protein sequence and no DNA is reported. In this sample's table one finds roughly 420 distinct CDR3 sequences. The top ten clones comprise roughly 25% of the sample.

Specimen: either unsorted cells or a sorted T cell fraction (not recorded which). This sequence was found in a human donor. The V and J genes are TRBV18 and TRBJ2-3; TCRdb lists TRBD1, though no DNA is available to test this call. CDR3 loop: CASSQYTGGTDTQYF.